The 6 T cell receptor beta chains below all came from one sample that was sequenced in a study of blood T cell repertoires in COVID-19. Sequencing used immunoSEQ multiplex PCR; TCRdb keeps in-frame clones, though not all of them. The table lists hundreds of thousands of clones, around nine tenths of them singletons, with 1.3% to 1.5% in the top ten. The sequencing sample was made of peripheral blood. Receptors originate from an elderly man with acute or convalescent COVID-19.

This clone has more than one count but fewer than ten. V usage is TRBV7-2 and J usage is TRBJ1-4, with D hard to call. In germline, CDR1 is SGHTA, CDR2 FQGNSA. The ends were cut back, 1 base at V and 1 base at J, with 7 bases in the middle. The CDR3 runs 15 residues. CDR3 loop: CASSLDPVTNEKLFF. Written as DNA, the CDR3 is TGTGCCAGCAGCTTAGATCCCGTAACTAATGAAAAACTGTTTTTT.

This rearrangement joins TRBV6-2 or TRBV6-3 to TRBJ2-7, with D perhaps matching TRBD2 (6 bases). Trimming removed 5 bases at V and 12 bases at J, with 26 bases between. This CDR3 region has 15 residues. Germline CDR1 reads MNHEY; CDR2 reads SVGEGT. DNA of the CDR3: TGTGCCAGCAGTCAACAACGGGGGTTTGGTGCTGGAGGGTACTTC. Translating it yields CASSQQRGFGAGGYF.

The chain carries TRBV9 and TRBJ1-1; the match to TRBD1 covers 9 bases. The CDR3 is 16 amino acids. CDR1 SGDLS and CDR2 YYNGEE come from the germline V gene. Trimming cost V 3 bases and J 0 bases; bases outside gene matches: 6. The CDR3 is CASSAGQGRLNTEAFF. Here the CDR3 DNA reads TGTGCCAGCAGCGCCGGACAGGGGCGGCTGAACACTGAAGCTTTCTTT.

The rearrangement links TRBV7-9 to TRBJ2-2, with a weak D call TRBD2 (5 bases). V lost 2 bases to trimming and J lost 7 bases, with 5 bases between them. This CDR3 spans 12 amino acids. Germline V CDR1 and CDR2: SEHNR, FQNEAQ (reference sequence). As DNA, the CDR3 is TGTGCCAGCAGCTTAAGCGGCGGGGAGCTGTTTTTT. Its protein is CASSLSGGELFF.

This clone was seen only once. The V call is TRBV2, the J call TRBJ2-5; 9 bases agree with TRBD2. Trimming took 2 bases from V and 5 from J; bases not matched to a gene: 6. The CDR3 totals 15 residues. Looked up from germline, CDR1 is SNHLY and CDR2 is FYNNEI. The CDR3 region has the DNA TGTGCCAGCAGTGAAATGGCGGGAGGGCCGGAGACCCAGTACTTC. Its translation is CASSEMAGGPETQYF.

This sequence joins TRBV28 and TRBJ2-3; TRBD2 aligns across 10 bases. The CDR3 contains 16 residues. After removal of 2 bases from V and 8 bases from J, the junction contained 10 bases not matched to a gene. Germline loops: CDR1 MDHEN, CDR2 SYDVKM. CDR3 sequence: CASSLRSSGSQGTQYF. CDR3 nucleotides: TGTGCCAGCAGTTTAAGGTCTAGCGGGAGCCAGGGTACGCAGTATTTT.